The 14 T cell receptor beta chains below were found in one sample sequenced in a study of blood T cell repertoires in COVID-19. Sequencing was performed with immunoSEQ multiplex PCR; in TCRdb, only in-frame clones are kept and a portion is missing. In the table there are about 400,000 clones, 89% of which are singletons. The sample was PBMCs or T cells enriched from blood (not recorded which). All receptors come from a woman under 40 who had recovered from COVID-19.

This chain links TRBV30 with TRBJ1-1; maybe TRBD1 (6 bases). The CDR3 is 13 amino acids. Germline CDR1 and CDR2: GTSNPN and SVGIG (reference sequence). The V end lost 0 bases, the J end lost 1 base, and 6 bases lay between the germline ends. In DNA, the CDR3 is TGTGCCTGGAGTGTACAGGGGAACACTGAAGCTTTCTTT. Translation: CAWSVQGNTEAFF. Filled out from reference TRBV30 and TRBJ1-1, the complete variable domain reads SQTIHQWPATLVQPVGSPLSLECTVEGTSNPNLYWYRQAAGRGLQLLFYSVGIGQISSEVPQNLSASRPQDRQFILSSKKLLLSDSGFYLCAWSVQGNTEAFFGQGTRLTVV.

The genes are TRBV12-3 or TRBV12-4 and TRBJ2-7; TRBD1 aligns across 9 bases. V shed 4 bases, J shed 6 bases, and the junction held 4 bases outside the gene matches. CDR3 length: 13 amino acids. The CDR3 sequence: CASSSGTGTEQYF. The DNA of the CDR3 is TGTGCCAGCAGTTCTGGGACAGGGACCGAGCAGTACTTC.

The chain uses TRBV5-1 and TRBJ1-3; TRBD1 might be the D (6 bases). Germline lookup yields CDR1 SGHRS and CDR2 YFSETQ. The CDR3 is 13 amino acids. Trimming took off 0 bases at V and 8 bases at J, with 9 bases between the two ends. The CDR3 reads CASSLAGEYTIYF. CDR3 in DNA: TGCGCCAGCAGCTTGGCAGGGGAGTACACCATATATTTT.

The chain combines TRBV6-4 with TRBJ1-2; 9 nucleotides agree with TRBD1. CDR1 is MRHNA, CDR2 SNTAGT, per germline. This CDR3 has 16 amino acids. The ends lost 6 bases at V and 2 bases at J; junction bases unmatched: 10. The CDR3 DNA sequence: TGTGCCAGCAGGCGATCACCCGGGACAGGGAACTATGGCTACACCTTC. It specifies CASRRSPGTGNYGYTF.

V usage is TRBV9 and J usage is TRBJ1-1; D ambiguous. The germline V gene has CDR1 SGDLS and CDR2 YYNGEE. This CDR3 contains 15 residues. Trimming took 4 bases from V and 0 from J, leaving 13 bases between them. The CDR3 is CASSPRLAVNTEAFF. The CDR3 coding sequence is TGTGCCAGCAGCCCGCGCTTAGCCGTGAACACTGAAGCTTTCTTT.

The CDR3 here is CAISESGGNNSPLHF. CDR3 sequence (DNA): TGTGCCATCAGTGAGTCGGGGGGTAATAATTCACCCCTCCACTTT. The chain carries TRBV10-3 and TRBJ1-6; D might be TRBD1 (5 bases). There are 15 residues in the CDR3. Germline CDR1 reads ENHRY; CDR2 reads SYGVKD. V was clipped by 0 bases and J by 5 bases, with 8 bases between them.

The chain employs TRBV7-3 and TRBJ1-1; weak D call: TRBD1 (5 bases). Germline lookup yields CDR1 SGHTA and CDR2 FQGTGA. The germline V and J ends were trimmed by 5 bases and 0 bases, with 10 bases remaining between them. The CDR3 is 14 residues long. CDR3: CASSQGRVNTEAFF. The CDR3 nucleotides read TGTGCCAGCAGCCAGGGTCGGGTGAACACTGAAGCTTTCTTT.

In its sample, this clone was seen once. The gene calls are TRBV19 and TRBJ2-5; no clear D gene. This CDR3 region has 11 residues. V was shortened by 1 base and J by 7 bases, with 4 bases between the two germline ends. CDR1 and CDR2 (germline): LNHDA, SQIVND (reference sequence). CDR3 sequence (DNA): TGTGCCAGTAGTATAGGCGGGACCCAGTACTTC. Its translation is CASSIGGTQYF.

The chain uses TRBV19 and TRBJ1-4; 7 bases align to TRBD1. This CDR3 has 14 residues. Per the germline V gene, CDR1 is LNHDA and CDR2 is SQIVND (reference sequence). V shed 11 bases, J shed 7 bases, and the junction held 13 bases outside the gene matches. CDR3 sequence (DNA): TGTGCCTCAACAGGGGTACGGTCGGGTGAAAAACTGTTTTTT. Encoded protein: CASTGVRSGEKLFF.

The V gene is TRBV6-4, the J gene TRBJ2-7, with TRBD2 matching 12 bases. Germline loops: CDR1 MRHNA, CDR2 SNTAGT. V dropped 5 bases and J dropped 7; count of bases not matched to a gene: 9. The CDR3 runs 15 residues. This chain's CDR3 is CASSQLAGGSFEQYF. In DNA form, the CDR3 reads TGTGCCAGCAGTCAACTAGCGGGGGGAAGTTTTGAGCAGTACTTC.

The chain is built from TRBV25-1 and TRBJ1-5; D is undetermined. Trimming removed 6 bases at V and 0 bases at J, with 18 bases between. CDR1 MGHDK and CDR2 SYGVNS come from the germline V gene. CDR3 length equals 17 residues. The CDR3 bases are TGTGCCAGCAGCCCCCACCGGGGAGGGAATAGCAATCAGCCCCAGCATTTT. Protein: CASSPHRGGNSNQPQHF.

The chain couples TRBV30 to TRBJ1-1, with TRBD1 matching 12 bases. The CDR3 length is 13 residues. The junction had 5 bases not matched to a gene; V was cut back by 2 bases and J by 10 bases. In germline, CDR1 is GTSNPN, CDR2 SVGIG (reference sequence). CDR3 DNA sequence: TGTGCCTGGAGTCGGGGACAGGGGGCTTTAGCTTTCTTT. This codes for CAWSRGQGALAFF.

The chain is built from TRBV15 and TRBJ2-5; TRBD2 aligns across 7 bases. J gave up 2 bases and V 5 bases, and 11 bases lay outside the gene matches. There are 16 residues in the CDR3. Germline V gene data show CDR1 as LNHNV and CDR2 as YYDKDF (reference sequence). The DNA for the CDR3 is TGTGCCACCAGCCCCGGCGGGAGTACATTTCAAGAGACCCAGTACTTC. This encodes CATSPGGSTFQETQYF.

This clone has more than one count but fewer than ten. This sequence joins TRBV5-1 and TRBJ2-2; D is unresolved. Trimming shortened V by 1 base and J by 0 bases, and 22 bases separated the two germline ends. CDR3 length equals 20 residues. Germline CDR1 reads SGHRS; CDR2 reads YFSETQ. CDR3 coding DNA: TGCGCCAGCAGCTTGAGAGGTTCTGGTGGCGTCTGGGCGAACACCGGGGAGCTGTTTTTT. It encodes CASSLRGSGGVWANTGELFF.